The clone carrying this T cell receptor (beta chain) has a handful of counts. The CDR3 has 11 amino acids. The ends were cut back, 8 bases at V and 8 bases at J, with 12 bases in the middle. Per germline, CDR1 LGHDT and CDR2 YNNKEL (reference sequence). Unique molecular identifiers were incorporated when the TCRbeta library was constructed. MiXCR, applied by TCRdb to the PCR reads, yields one record per CDR3 protein. The sample contains about 1,000,000 distinct CDR3 sequences, less than 30% of which appear only once. This sample stems from a study of T-cell reconstitution after alpha-beta-depleted transplantation in children.

The material was PBMCs, mostly from graft donor cells, obtained 360 days after TCRalphabeta/CD19-depleted stem cell transplant. This rearrangement joins TRBV3-1 to TRBJ1-2, with D possibly being TRBD1 (6 bases). This sequence was found in a boy under three years old who had a stem cell transplant for SCID, so the T cells may come from the graft donor. The DNA of the CDR3 is TGTGCCAGCGGATTTGGGGGCGGCTACACCTTC. As protein: CASGFGGGYTF.